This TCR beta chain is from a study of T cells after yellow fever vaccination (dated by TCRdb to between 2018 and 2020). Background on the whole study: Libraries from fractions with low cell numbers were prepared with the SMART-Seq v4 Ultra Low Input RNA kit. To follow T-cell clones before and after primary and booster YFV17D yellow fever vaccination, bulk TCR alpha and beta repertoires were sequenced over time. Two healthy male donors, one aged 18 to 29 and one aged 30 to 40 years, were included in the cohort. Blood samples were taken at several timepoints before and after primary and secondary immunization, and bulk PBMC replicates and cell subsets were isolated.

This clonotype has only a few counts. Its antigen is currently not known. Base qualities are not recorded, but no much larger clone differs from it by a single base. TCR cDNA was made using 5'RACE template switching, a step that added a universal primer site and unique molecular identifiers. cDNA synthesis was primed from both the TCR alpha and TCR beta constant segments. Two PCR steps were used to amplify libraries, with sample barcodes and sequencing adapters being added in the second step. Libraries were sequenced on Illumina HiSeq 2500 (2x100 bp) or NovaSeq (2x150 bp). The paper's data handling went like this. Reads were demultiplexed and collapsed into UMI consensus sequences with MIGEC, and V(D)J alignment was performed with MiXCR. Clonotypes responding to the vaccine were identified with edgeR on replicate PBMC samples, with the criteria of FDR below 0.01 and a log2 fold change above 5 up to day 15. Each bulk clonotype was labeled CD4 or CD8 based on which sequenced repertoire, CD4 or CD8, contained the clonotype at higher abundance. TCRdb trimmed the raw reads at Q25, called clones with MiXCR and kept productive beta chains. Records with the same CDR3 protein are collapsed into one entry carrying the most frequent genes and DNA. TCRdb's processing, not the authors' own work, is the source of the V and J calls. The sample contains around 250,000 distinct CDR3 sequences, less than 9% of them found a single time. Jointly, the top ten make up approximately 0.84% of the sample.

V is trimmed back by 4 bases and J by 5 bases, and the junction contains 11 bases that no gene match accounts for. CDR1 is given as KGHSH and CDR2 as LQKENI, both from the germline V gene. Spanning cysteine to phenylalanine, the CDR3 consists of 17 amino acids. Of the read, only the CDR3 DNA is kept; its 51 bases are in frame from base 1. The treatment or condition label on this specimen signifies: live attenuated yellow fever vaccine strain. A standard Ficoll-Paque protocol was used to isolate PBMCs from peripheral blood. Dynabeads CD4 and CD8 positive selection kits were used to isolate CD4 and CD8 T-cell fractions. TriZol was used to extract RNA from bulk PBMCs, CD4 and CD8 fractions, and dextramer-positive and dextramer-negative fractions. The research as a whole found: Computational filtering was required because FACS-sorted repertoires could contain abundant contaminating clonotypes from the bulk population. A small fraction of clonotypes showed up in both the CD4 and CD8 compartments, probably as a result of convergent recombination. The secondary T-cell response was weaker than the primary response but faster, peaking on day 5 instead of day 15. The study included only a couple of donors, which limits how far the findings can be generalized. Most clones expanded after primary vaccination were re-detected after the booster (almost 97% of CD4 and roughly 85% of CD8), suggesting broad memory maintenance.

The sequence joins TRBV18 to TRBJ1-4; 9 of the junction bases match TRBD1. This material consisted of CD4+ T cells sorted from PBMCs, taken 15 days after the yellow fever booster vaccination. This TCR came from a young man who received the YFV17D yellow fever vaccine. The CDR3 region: CASSRAGQGLANEKLFF. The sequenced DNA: TGTGCCAGCTCACGAGCGGGACAGGGCCTAGCGAATGAAAAACTGTTTTTT.